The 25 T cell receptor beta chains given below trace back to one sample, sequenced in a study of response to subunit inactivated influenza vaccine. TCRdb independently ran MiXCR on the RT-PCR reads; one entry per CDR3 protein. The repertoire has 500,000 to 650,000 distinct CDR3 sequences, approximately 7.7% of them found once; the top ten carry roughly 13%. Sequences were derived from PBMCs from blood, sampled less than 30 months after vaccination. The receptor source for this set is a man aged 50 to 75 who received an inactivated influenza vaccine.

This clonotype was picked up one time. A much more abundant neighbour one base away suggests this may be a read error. CDR3 loop: CTVEGSGYTF. The CDR3 DNA reads as TGCACCGTCGAGGGTTCTGGCTACACCTTC. The chain is built from TRBV29-1 and TRBJ1-2; D call uncertain. The CDR3 length is 10 residues. The germline V gene has CDR1 SQVTM and CDR2 ANQGSEA.

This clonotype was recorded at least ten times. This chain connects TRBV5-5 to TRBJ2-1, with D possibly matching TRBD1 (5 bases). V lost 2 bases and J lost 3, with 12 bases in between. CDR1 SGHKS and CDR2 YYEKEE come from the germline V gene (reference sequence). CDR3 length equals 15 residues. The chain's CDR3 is CASSLAQGVYNEQFF. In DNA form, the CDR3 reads TGTGCCAGCAGCTTAGCGCAGGGCGTCTACAATGAGCAGTTCTTC.

CDR3 sequence reads: CASSFDQYSNQPQHF. The DNA for the CDR3 is TGTGCCAGTAGTTTTGACCAGTATAGCAATCAGCCCCAGCATTTT. The chain carries TRBV19 and TRBJ1-5; no reliable D call. Trimming pared 5 bases from V and 0 bases from J, leaving 11 bases between. The CDR3 consists of 15 residues. Germline V gene data show CDR1 as LNHDA and CDR2 as SQIVND (reference sequence). Complete variable domain (other parts from reference TRBV19 and TRBJ1-5): DGGITQSPKYLFRKEGQNVTLSCEQNLNHDAMYWYRQDPGQGLRLIYYSQIVNDFQKGDIAEGYSVSREKKESFPLTVTSAQKNPTAFYLCASSFDQYSNQPQHFGDGTRLSIL.

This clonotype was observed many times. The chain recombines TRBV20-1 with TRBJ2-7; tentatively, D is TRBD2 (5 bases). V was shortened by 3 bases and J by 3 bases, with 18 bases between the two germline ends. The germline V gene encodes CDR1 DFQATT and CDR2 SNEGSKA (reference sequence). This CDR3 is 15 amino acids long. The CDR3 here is CSASPRDLGGYEQYF. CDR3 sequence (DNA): TGCAGTGCTAGCCCACGGGATCTCGGAGGCTACGAGCAGTACTTC.

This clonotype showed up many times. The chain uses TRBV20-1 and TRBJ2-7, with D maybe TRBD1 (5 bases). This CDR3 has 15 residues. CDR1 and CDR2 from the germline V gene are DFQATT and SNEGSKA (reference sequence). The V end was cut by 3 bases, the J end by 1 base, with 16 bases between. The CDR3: CSARGRQPRSYEQYF. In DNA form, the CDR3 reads TGCAGTGCTAGGGGCCGACAGCCTCGTTCCTACGAGCAGTACTTC.

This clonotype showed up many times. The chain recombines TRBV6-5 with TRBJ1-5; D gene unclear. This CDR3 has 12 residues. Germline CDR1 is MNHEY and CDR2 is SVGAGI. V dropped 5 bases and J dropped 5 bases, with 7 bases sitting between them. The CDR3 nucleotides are TGTGCCAGCAGTGATGGATATCAGCCCCAGCATTTT. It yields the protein CASSDGYQPQHF.

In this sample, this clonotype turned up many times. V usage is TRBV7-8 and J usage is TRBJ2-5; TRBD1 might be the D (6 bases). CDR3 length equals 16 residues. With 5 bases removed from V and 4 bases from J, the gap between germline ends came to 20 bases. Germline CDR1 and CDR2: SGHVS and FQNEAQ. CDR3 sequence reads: CASSLPIGGVRETQYF. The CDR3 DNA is TGTGCCAGCAGCCTCCCAATTGGGGGCGTGCGAGAGACCCAGTACTTC.

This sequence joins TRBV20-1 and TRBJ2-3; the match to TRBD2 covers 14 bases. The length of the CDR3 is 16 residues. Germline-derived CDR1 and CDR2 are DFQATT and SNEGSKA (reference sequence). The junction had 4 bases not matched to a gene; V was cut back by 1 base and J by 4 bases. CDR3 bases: TGCAGTGCTAGAGCTTTGACTAGCGGGAGGGCAGATACGCAGTATTTT. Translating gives CSARALTSGRADTQYF.

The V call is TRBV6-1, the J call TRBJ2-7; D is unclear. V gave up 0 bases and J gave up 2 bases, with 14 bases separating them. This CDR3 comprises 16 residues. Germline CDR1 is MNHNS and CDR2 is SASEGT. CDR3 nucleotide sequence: TGTGCCAGCAGTGAAGCCAAGTGGGGTCGGGCCTACGAGCAGTACTTC. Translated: CASSEAKWGRAYEQYF.

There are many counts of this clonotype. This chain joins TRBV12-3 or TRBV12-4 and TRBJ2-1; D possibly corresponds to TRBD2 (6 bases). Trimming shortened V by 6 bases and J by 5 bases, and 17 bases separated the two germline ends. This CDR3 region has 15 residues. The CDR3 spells CASRSGLLINNEQFF. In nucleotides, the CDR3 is TGTGCCAGCAGGTCGGGACTCCTCATTAACAATGAGCAGTTCTTC.

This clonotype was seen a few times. The DNA of the CDR3 is TGTGCCTGGAGGAACAGGGGCACTGAAGCTTTCTTT. Its protein product is CAWRNRGTEAFF. J is TRBJ1-1 and V is TRBV30; 7 bases align to TRBD1. Germline CDR1 GTSNPN, CDR2 SVGIG (reference sequence). Trimming cost V 3 bases and J 4 bases; bases outside gene matches: 2. This CDR3 region has 12 residues.

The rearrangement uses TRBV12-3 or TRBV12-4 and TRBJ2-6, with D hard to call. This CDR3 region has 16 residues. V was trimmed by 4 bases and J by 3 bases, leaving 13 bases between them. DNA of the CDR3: TGTGCCAGCAGTTCAGAGGCGTATTATGGGGCCAACGTCCTGACTTTC. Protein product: CASSSEAYYGANVLTF.

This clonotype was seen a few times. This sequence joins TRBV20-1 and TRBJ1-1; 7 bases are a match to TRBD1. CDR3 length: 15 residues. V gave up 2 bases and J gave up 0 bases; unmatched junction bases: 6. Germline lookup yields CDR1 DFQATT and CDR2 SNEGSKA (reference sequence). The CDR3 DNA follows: TGCAGTGCTAGACTCCCAGGGGGGATGAACACTGAAGCTTTCTTT. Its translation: CSARLPGGMNTEAFF.

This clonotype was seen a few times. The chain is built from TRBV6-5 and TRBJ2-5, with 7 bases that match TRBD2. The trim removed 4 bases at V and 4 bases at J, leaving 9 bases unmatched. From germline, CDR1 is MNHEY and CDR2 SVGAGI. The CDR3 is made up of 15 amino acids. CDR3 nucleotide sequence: TGTGCCAGCAGTTCCTGGGGGGGGTCAGGAGAGACCCAGTACTTC. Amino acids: CASSSWGGSGETQYF.

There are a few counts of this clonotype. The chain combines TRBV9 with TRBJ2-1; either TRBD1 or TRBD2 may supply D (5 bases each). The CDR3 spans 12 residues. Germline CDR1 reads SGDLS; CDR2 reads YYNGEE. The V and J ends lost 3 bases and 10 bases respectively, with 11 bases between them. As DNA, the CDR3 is TGTGCCAGCAGCGCCGGGACCCCGGAGCAGTTCTTC. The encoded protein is CASSAGTPEQFF.

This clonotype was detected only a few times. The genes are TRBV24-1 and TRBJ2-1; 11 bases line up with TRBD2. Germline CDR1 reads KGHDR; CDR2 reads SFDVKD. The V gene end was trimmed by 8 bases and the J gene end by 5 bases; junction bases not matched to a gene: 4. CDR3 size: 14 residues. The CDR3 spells CATMTSGAHNEQFF. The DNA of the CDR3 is TGTGCCACCATGACTAGCGGGGCGCACAATGAGCAGTTCTTC.

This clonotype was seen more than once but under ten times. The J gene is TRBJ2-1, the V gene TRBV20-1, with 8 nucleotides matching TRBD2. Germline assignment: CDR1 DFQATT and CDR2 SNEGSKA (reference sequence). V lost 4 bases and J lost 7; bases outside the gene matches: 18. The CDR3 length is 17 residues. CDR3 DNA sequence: TGCAGTGCTAAAGTAAGGACTAGCAGAGCCGCGAGGAATGAGCAGTTCTTC. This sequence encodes CSAKVRTSRAARNEQFF.

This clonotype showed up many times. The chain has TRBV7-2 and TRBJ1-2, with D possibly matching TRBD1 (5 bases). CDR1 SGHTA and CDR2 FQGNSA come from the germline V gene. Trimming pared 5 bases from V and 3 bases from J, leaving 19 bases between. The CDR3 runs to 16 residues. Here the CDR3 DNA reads TGTGCCAGCAGCCTCTCGAGTGGGCAGGGCGACTATGGCTACACCTTC. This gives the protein CASSLSSGQGDYGYTF.

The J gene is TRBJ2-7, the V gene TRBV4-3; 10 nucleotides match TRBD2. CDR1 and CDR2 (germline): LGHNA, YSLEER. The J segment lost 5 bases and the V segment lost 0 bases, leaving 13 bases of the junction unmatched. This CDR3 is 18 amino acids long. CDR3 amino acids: CASSQDWGKAGGRDEQYF. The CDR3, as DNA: TGCGCCAGCAGCCAAGATTGGGGAAAAGCGGGAGGGAGGGACGAGCAGTACTTC.

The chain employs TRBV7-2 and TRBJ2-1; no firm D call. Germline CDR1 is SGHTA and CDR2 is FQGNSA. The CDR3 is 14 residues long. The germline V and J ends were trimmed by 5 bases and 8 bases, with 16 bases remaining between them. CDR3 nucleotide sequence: TGTGCCAGCAGCCCTTTAATAGCTGCGCATGAGCAGTTCTTC. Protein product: CASSPLIAAHEQFF.

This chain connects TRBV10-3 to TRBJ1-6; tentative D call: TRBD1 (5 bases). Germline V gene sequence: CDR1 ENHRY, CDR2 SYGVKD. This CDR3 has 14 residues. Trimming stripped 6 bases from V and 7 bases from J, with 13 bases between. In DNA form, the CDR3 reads TGTGCCATCAGGGAGGGGCAACAGAATTCACCCCTCCACTTT. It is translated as CAIREGQQNSPLHF.

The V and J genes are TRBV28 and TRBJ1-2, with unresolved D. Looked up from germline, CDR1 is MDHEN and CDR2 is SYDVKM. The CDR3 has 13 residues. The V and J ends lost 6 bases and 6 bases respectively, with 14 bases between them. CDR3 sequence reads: CASSPAEQNGYTF. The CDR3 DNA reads TGTGCCAGCAGCCCGGCCGAACAGAATGGCTACACCTTC.

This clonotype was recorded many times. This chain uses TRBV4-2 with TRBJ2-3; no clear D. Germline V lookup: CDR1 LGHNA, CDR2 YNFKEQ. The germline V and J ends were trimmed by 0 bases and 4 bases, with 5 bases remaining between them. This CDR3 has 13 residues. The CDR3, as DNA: TGTGCCAGCAGCCAAGATTGGTCAGATACGCAGTATTTT. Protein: CASSQDWSDTQYF.

The CDR3 DNA sequence: TGTGCCAGCGGAGCCCAAGGGAAGACAGATACGCAGTATTTT. Residues: CASGAQGKTDTQYF. V is TRBV6-1 and J is TRBJ2-3; the D is unclear. The length of the CDR3 is 14 residues. Trimming removed 8 bases at V and 3 bases at J, with 15 bases between. From germline, CDR1 is MNHNS and CDR2 SASEGT.

The CDR3 DNA reads TGTGCCAGTAGTCCTCATGTGTACCAAGAGACCCAGTACTTC. Translated: CASSPHVYQETQYF. This rearrangement joins TRBV19 to TRBJ2-5; D remains ambiguous. Trimming took 5 bases from V and 0 from J, leaving 10 bases between them. In germline, CDR1 is LNHDA, CDR2 SQIVND (reference sequence). The CDR3 runs 14 residues.